This TCR beta chain derives from a study of CD8+ T cells in alopecia areata. About this clone itself: Antigen: not known.

Sorting of CD4+ and CD8+ T cells was performed on PBMCs. Broader study findings: Normal scalp showed lower clonality than lesional scalp, especially alopecia totalis/universalis. Resident alphabeta T cells of normal skin are also sequenced in scalp samples.

CDR1 and CDR2 (germline): MDHEN, SYDVKM. This CDR3 contains 12 residues. The V gene lost 6 bases and the J gene lost 2 bases, with 8 bases spanning the gap. As the sequencing template, cDNA was produced by extracting RNA and reverse transcribing it. TCRdb's table, derived via immunoSEQ multiplex PCR, lists solely in-frame clones and lacks some. The sample includes 100,000 to 130,000 clones, roughly 55% seen only once; the top ten take 23%. The receptor's source is a human donor with alopecia areata. Sequencing input: NKG2D-low CD8+ T cells sorted from blood. The rearrangement links TRBV28 to TRBJ2-7, with D unclear. The CDR3 nucleotides are TGTGCCAGCAGACCGGGCCCCTACGAGCAGTACTTC. Translated, it gives CASRPGPYEQYF.